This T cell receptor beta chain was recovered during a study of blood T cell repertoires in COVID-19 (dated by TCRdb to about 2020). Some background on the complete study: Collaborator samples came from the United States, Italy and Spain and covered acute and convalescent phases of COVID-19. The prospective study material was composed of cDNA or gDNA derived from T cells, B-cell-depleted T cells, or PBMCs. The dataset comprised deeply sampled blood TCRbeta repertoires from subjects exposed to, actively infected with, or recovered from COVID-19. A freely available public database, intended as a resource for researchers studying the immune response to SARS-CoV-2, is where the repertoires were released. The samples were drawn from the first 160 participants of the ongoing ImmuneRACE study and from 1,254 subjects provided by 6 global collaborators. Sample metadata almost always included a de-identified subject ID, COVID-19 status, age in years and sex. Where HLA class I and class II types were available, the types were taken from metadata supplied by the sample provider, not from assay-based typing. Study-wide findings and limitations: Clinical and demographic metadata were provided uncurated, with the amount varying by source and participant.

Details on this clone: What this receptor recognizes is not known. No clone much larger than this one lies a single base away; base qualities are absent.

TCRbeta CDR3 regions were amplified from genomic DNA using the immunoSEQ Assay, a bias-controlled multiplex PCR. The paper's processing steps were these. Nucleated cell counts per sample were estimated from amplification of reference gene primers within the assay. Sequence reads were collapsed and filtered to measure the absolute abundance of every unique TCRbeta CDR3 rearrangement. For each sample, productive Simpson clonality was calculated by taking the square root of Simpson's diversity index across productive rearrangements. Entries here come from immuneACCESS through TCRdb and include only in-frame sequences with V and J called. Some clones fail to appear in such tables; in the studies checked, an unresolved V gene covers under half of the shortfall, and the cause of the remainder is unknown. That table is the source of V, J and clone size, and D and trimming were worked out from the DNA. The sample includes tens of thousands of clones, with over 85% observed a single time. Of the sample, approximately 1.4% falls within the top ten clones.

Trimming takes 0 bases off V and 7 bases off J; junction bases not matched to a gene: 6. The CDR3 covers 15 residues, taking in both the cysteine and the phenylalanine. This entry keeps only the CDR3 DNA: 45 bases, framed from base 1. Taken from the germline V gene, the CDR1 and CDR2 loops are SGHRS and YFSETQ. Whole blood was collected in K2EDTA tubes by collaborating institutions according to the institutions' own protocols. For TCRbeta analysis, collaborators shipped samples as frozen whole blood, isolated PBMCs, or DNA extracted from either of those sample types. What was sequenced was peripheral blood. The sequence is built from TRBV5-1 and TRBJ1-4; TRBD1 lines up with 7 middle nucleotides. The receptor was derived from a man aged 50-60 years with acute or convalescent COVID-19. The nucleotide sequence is TGCGCCAGCAGCTTGGGGAGTCAGGGGGTTGAAAAACTGTTTTTT. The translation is CASSLGSQGVEKLFF. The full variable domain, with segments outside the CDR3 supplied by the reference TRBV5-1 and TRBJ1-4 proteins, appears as KAGVTQTPRYLIKTRGQQVTLSCSPISGHRSVSWYQQTPGQGLQFLFEYFSETQRNKGNFPGRFSGRQFSNSRSEMNVSTLELGDSALYLCASSLGSQGVEKLFFGSGTQLSVL.